Listed below are T cell receptor beta chains from one sample, sequenced in a study of blood T cell repertoires in COVID-19. The protocol was immunoSEQ multiplex PCR, while the TCRdb copy is restricted to in-frame clones and leaves out a portion. The sample yields 150,000 to 200,000 clones, 89% seen once. Sequenced sample: PBMCs or T cells enriched from blood (not recorded which). These receptors were obtained from a woman aged 18-29 years who had recovered from COVID-19. The CDR3 runs from the conserved cysteine through the conserved F or W. The order of the fields is V gene, D gene, J gene, clone size, CDR3 protein, CDR3 DNA. D genes are given only for firm matches. Clone size is stated in some rows and not others, as once, few, many or a class when expanded.

v_gene: TRBV11-2; d_gene: TRBD2; j_gene: TRBJ2-5; abundance: NA; CDR3aa: CASSFSGDKETQYF; CDR3nt: TGTGCCAGCAGCTTTAGCGGGGATAAAGAGACCCAGTACTTC
v_gene: TRBV10-3; d_gene: TRBD1; j_gene: TRBJ2-5; abundance: NA; CDR3aa: CAISARQGPQETQYF; CDR3nt: TGTGCCATCAGCGCCCGACAGGGACCCCAAGAGACCCAGTACTTC
v_gene: TRBV3-1/TRBV3-2; d_gene: NA; j_gene: TRBJ1-2; abundance: NA; CDR3aa: CASSQGHLLGAVYGYTF; CDR3nt: TGTGCCAGCAGCCAAGGCCACCTTCTTGGGGCCGTCTATGGCTACACCTTC
v_gene: TRBV7-2; d_gene: TRBD2; j_gene: TRBJ2-5; abundance: NA; CDR3aa: CASSFIAGGPGETQYF; CDR3nt: TGTGCCAGCAGCTTCATAGCGGGAGGGCCAGGAGAGACCCAGTACTTC
v_gene: TRBV27; d_gene: NA; j_gene: TRBJ1-6; abundance: NA; CDR3aa: CASSSGKRNSPLHF; CDR3nt: TGTGCCAGCAGTTCCGGAAAGAGGAATTCACCCCTCCACTTT
v_gene: TRBV9; d_gene: TRBD2; j_gene: TRBJ2-1; abundance: NA; CDR3aa: CASSVSQGLAGSAFF; CDR3nt: TGTGCCAGCAGCGTATCCCAGGGACTAGCGGGATCTGCGTTCTTC
v_gene: TRBV3-1/TRBV3-2; d_gene: NA; j_gene: TRBJ1-2; abundance: few; CDR3aa: CASSTRTNYGYTF; CDR3nt: TGTGCCAGCAGCACCCGGACAAACTATGGCTACACCTTC
v_gene: TRBV24-1; d_gene: TRBD1; j_gene: TRBJ1-1; abundance: NA; CDR3aa: CAAHHDRGRWTEAFF; CDR3nt: TGTGCCGCCCATCACGACAGGGGGCGTTGGACTGAAGCTTTCTTT
v_gene: TRBV9; d_gene: TRBD1; j_gene: TRBJ1-5; abundance: NA; CDR3aa: CASSPATGYNQPQHF; CDR3nt: TGTGCCAGCAGCCCAGCGACAGGGTATAATCAGCCCCAGCATTTT
v_gene: TRBV12-3/TRBV12-4; d_gene: NA; j_gene: TRBJ2-1; abundance: NA; CDR3aa: CASSFGGHEQFF; CDR3nt: TGTGCCAGCAGTTTCGGTGGTCATGAGCAGTTCTTC
v_gene: TRBV2; d_gene: NA; j_gene: TRBJ1-2; abundance: once; CDR3aa: CASLKGDYGYTF; CDR3nt: TGTGCCAGTCTCAAGGGAGACTATGGCTACACCTTC
v_gene: TRBV6-6; d_gene: NA; j_gene: TRBJ2-7; abundance: NA; CDR3aa: CASSYSGKNYEQYF; CDR3nt: TGTGCCAGCAGTTACTCGGGCAAGAACTACGAGCAGTACTTC